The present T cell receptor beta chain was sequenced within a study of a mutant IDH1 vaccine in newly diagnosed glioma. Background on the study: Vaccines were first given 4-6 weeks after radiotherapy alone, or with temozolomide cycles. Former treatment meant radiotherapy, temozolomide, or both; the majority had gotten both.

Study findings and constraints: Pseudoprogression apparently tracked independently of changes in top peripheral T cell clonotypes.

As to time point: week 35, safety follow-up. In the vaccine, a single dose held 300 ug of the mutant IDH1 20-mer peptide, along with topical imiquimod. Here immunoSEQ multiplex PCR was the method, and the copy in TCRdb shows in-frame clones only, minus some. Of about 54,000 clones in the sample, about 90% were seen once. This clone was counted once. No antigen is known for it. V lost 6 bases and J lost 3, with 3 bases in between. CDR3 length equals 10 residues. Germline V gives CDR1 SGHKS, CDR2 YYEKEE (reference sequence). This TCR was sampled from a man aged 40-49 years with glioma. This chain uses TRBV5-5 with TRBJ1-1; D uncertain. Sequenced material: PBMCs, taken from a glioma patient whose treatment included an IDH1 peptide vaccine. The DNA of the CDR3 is TGTGCCAGCATTGACACTGAAGCTTTCTTT. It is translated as CASIDTEAFF.